This T cell receptor beta chain is drawn from a study of cytomegalovirus exposure and HLA in healthy donors. The PCR made use of 60 Vbeta and 13 Jbeta primers. Repertoires were generated with immunoSEQ multiplex PCR, while TCRdb's copy carries only in-frame clones and drops some. The sample has roughly 150,000 clones; approximately 84% are singletons. General observations from the study: Because they were indistinguishable, some V segments, including TRBV6-2 and TRBV6-3, were excluded. Most of the TCR beta V segments (in an earlier analysis) were productive either about 87% or about 30% of the time. A later analysis linked a missense variant in DCLRE1C to the trimming of TCR beta V and J genes.

A remark on this clone: Its specificity is unknown.

The CDR3 is 12 amino acids. CDR1 SQVTM and CDR2 ANQGSEA come from the germline V gene. J was trimmed by 5 bases and V by 4 bases; bases with no gene match: 0. Sequenced input: PBMCs. The source of this sequence is a man in his fifties in good health and CMV-seropositive. V gene TRBV29-1 combines with J gene TRBJ1-5, with 9 bases matching TRBD1. The CDR3 coding sequence is TGCAGCGTTGGGGACAGGGATCAGCCCCAGCATTTT. Amino acids: CSVGDRDQPQHF.